Each of the 4 T cell receptor beta chains below was sequenced from the same sample in a study of PD-1 blockade in classical Hodgkin lymphoma. Time point defined: cycle 4 day 1 (C4D1), after 6 weeks of nivolumab. Autologous stem cell transplantation was followed by relapse in every patient, and brentuximab vedotin exposure varied. Some clones are missing from TCRdb's copy, which holds only in-frame ones; the method was immunoSEQ multiplex PCR. The sample yields over 85,000 clones, approximately 94% seen once. The starting material was peripheral blood mononuclear cells (PBMCs), obtained before the fourth cycle of nivolumab. The receptors derive from a human donor with classical Hodgkin lymphoma.

V is TRBV23-1 and J is TRBJ1-5; D possibly corresponds to TRBD1 (5 bases). TRBV23-1 is classed as an ORF, of uncertain function. V was clipped by 0 bases and J by 6 bases, with 15 bases between them. The CDR3 has 16 residues. CDR3 coding DNA: TGCGCCAGCAGTCAATCCGGGAATAGGGGAAGTCAGCCCCAGCATTTT. Its protein product is CASSQSGNRGSQPQHF.

The chain is built from TRBV19 and TRBJ2-7, with 8 bases aligning to TRBD1. CDR3 length: 14 residues. The V gene's germline CDR1 is LNHDA and CDR2 SQIVND (reference sequence). V lost 6 bases to trimming and J lost 4 bases; unmatched junction nucleotides: 8. The CDR3 DNA reads TGTGCCAGTAGCCGACAGGGGCGGTTTTACGAGCAGTACTTC. Amino acids: CASSRQGRFYEQYF.

The DNA of the CDR3 is TGCGCCAGCAGCCACCCTCTTGAGGGACTAGCCTACGAGCAGTACTTC. It specifies CASSHPLEGLAYEQYF. The J gene is TRBJ2-7, the V gene TRBV4-1; 8 nucleotides align to TRBD2. Unmatched junction bases numbered 9, after V lost 3 bases and J lost 2 bases. The CDR3 totals 16 residues. CDR1 and CDR2 from the germline V gene are MGHRA and YSYEKL.

V usage is TRBV18 and J usage is TRBJ2-4; D is possibly TRBD2 (6 bases). The CDR3 spans 15 residues. Trimming left V 5 bases short and J 9 bases short, with 20 bases between. Per germline, CDR1 KGHSH and CDR2 LQKENI. CDR3 residues: CASSSNSGVQPIQYF. The DNA of the CDR3 is TGTGCCAGCTCATCTAATAGCGGAGTGCAGCCCATTCAGTACTTC.